Each of the 29 T cell receptor beta chains below was sequenced from the same sample in a study of T cell responses to AZD1222 COVID-19 vaccine. The data were produced by immunoSEQ multiplex PCR, yet TCRdb's version contains in-frame clones alone and is incomplete. The profile shows roughly 80,000 clones, about 90% of them singletons. The sample was peripheral blood, taken on day 0 of MenACWY control vaccination. These receptors originate from an adult in good health.

This chain links TRBV6-5 with TRBJ1-5; D might be TRBD1 (5 bases). The CDR3 is 15 amino acids. Germline V CDR1 and CDR2: MNHEY, SVGAGI. Trimming took 11 bases from V and 6 from J, leaving 23 bases between them. The DNA for the CDR3 is TGTGCCTCGGAGGAGGGGCAAGGTCCTAGTCAGCCCCAGCATTTT. This sequence encodes CASEEGQGPSQPQHF.

This clone was counted a few times. The chain uses TRBV6-1 and TRBJ2-7; 9 bases are shared with TRBD1. CDR1 is MNHNS and CDR2 is SASEGT in the germline V gene. The CDR3 contains 16 residues. V gave up 3 bases and J gave up 2 bases; unmatched junction bases: 8. The CDR3 coding sequence is TGTGCCAGCAGTGACCCAGGGGACAGGGCCCCCTACGAGCAGTACTTC. This codes for CASSDPGDRAPYEQYF.

V usage is TRBV10-3 and J usage is TRBJ2-7; possibly TRBD2 for D (5 bases). Trimming left V 0 bases short and J 2 bases short, with 8 bases between. Germline V gives CDR1 ENHRY, CDR2 SYGVKD. There are 14 residues in the CDR3. The CDR3 DNA follows: TGTGCCATCAGTGAGTCGACGGGGACCTACGAGCAGTACTTC. It specifies CAISESTGTYEQYF.

The J gene is TRBJ2-2, the V gene TRBV24-1; D is possibly TRBD2 (6 bases). The V end was cut by 3 bases, the J end by 5 bases, with 21 bases between. This CDR3 is built from 18 residues. Germline V gives CDR1 KGHDR, CDR2 SFDVKD. The chain's CDR3 is CATSDRWDRGFWTGELFF. For the CDR3, the DNA is TGTGCCACCAGTGATCGGTGGGACCGGGGGTTTTGGACCGGGGAGCTGTTTTTT.

V usage is TRBV6-5 and J usage is TRBJ2-7; D might be TRBD2 (6 bases). V lost 5 bases and J lost 7, with 18 bases in between. Looked up from germline, CDR1 is MNHEY and CDR2 is SVGAGI. This CDR3 is 14 amino acids long. In nucleotides, the CDR3 is TGTGCCAGCAGTCGCGGCGGGACGAGTGGTGAGCAGTACTTC. Translating gives CASSRGGTSGEQYF.

The gene calls are TRBV6-1 and TRBJ1-5, with a tentative D call TRBD1 (6 bases). Per the germline V gene, CDR1 is MNHNS and CDR2 is SASEGT. V was cut by 2 bases and J by 4 bases, with 9 bases left in between. The CDR3 length is 14 residues. The CDR3, as DNA: TGTGCCAGCAGTGAATCGCAGGGGAATCAGCCCCAGCATTTT. This gives the protein CASSESQGNQPQHF.

CDR3: CATSDVSDTQYF. The CDR3, as DNA: TGTGCCACCAGTGATGTATCAGATACGCAGTATTTT. The chain uses TRBV24-1 and TRBJ2-3, with D unclear. Germline-derived CDR1 and CDR2 are KGHDR and SFDVKD. The CDR3 consists of 12 residues. Trimming took off 3 bases at V and 4 bases at J, with 4 bases between the two ends.

The chain links TRBV6-1 to TRBJ1-5; TRBD1 is a possible D gene (6 bases). The CDR3 runs to 21 residues. Germline V gene sequence: CDR1 MNHNS, CDR2 SASEGT. Between the trimmed V and J ends, which lost 0 bases and 2 bases, there was a span of 26 bases. The CDR3 region has the DNA TGTGCCAGCAGTGAAGCTAAGACCCCCCCACAGGGCCTTTGGGGCAATCAGCCCCAGCATTTT. Its protein product is CASSEAKTPPQGLWGNQPQHF.

This clone has a single count. V and J are TRBV27 and TRBJ1-5, with D hard to call. With 5 bases removed from V and 7 bases from J, the gap between germline ends came to 12 bases. The CDR3 is 13 residues long. Looked up from germline, CDR1 is MNHEY and CDR2 is SMNVEV (reference sequence). The DNA of the CDR3 is TGTGCCAGCAGTCCCGACGCAGTCCAGCCCCAGCATTTT. This sequence encodes CASSPDAVQPQHF.

The chain recombines TRBV5-5 with TRBJ1-2; tentatively, D is TRBD1 (5 bases). Germline CDR1 reads SGHKS; CDR2 reads YYEKEE (reference sequence). This CDR3 comprises 16 residues. Trimming removed 4 bases from V and 3 bases from J, with 19 bases in between. The DNA of the CDR3 is TGTGCCAGCAGCGTCTCGGGAGAAGGGGTCGACTATGGCTACACCTTC. Translating gives CASSVSGEGVDYGYTF. The whole variable domain, remainder taken from reference TRBV5-5 and TRBJ1-2, is DAGVTQSPTHLIKTRGQQVTLRCSPISGHKSVSWYQQVLGQGPQFIFQYYEKEERGRGNFPDRFSARQFPNYSSELNVNALLLGDSALYLCASSVSGEGVDYGYTFGSGTRLTVV.

The chain uses TRBV27 and TRBJ1-4; D remains unclear. Germline V gives CDR1 MNHEY, CDR2 SMNVEV (reference sequence). The CDR3 runs 14 residues. V was shortened by 3 bases and J by 8 bases, with 13 bases between the two germline ends. The CDR3 DNA sequence: TGTGCCAGCAGTTTTAGGGTGAAAGGGGAAAAACTGTTTTTT. It translates to CASSFRVKGEKLFF.

The rearrangement uses TRBV30 and TRBJ1-5; unclear D gene. The CDR3 totals 15 residues. V was trimmed by 0 bases and J by 3 bases, leaving 12 bases between them. Germline loops: CDR1 GTSNPN, CDR2 SVGIG (reference sequence). The CDR3 DNA reads as TGTGCCTGGAGTGTACCGGAAGAATACAATCAGCCCCAGCATTTT. Encoded protein: CAWSVPEEYNQPQHF.

The chain joins TRBV27 to TRBJ1-5; 11 positions agree with TRBD1. The CDR3 is 14 amino acids. V was pared by 5 bases and J by 6 bases, with 3 bases of the junction left unmatched. Germline CDR1 and CDR2: MNHEY and SMNVEV (reference sequence). CDR3 nucleotide sequence: TGTGCCAGCAGTCTTGGGACAGGGGGTCAGCCCCAGCATTTT. Amino acid sequence: CASSLGTGGQPQHF.

This chain joins TRBV7-2 and TRBJ1-5, with a tentative D call TRBD1 (5 bases). This CDR3 contains 14 residues. Trimming took off 0 bases at V and 7 bases at J, with 10 bases between the two ends. Germline V CDR1 and CDR2: SGHTA, FQGNSA. The CDR3 sequence is CASSLAPGRQPQHF. In DNA form, the CDR3 reads TGTGCCAGCAGCTTAGCGCCGGGACGGCAGCCCCAGCATTTT. The full variable domain, in which reference TRBV7-2 and TRBJ1-5 provide the parts outside the CDR3, is GAGVSQSPSNKVTEKGKDVELRCDPISGHTALYWYRQSLGQGLEFLIYFQGNSAPDKSGLPSDRFSAERTGGSVSTLTIQRTQQEDSAVYLCASSLAPGRQPQHFGDGTRLSIL.

The V and J genes are TRBV25-1 and TRBJ2-1; a weak D match, TRBD2 (5 bases). Germline CDR1 and CDR2: MGHDK and SYGVNS. The CDR3 runs to 12 residues. V lost 1 base and J lost 15, with 13 bases in between. The CDR3, as DNA: TGTGCCAGCAGTGAATTTGAGGGAGCGACGTTCTTC. Protein sequence: CASSEFEGATFF.

This chain joins TRBV19 and TRBJ2-3, with 11 bases that match TRBD2. Germline loops: CDR1 LNHDA, CDR2 SQIVND (reference sequence). The J segment lost 5 bases and the V segment lost 1 base, leaving 2 bases of the junction unmatched. This CDR3 has 15 residues. The CDR3 protein is CASSIGTSGGDTQYF. CDR3 coding DNA: TGTGCCAGTAGTATAGGTACTAGCGGGGGAGATACGCAGTATTTT.

The chain uses TRBV6-6 and TRBJ1-1; perhaps TRBD1 as D (5 bases). This CDR3 has 14 amino acids. Looked up from germline, CDR1 is MNHNY and CDR2 is SVGAGI (reference sequence). Deletions cut 7 bases from V and 3 bases from J, with 15 bases between. The CDR3 region is CASTTRGWDTEAFF. In DNA, the CDR3 is TGTGCCAGCACTACTCGGGGGTGGGACACTGAAGCTTTCTTT.

In DNA, the CDR3 is TGTGCCAGCAGTTCTCAGGGGACGTTCAACTATGGCTACACCTTC. Translation: CASSSQGTFNYGYTF. V is TRBV28 and J is TRBJ1-2, with D perhaps matching TRBD1 (6 bases). V was clipped by 4 bases and J by 2 bases, with 14 bases between them. Germline assignment: CDR1 MDHEN and CDR2 SYDVKM. The CDR3 length is 15 residues.

The chain links TRBV6-5 to TRBJ2-1; perhaps TRBD1 as D (6 bases). The germline gives CDR1 MNHEY, CDR2 SVGAGI. The length of the CDR3 is 15 residues. V gave up 6 bases and J gave up 7 bases, with 19 bases separating them. The CDR3: CASRYSQGRLNEQFF. CDR3 nucleotides: TGTGCCAGCAGGTATTCCCAGGGGCGCCTAAATGAGCAGTTCTTC.

The chain recombines TRBV12-3 or TRBV12-4 with TRBJ1-1; the D is unclear. CDR3 length equals 12 residues. V lost 5 bases and J 13 bases, leaving 17 bases between the germline ends. The CDR3 spells CASSPNAGVSFF. Here the CDR3 DNA reads TGTGCCAGCAGTCCGAATGCCGGGGTTAGTTTCTTT.

About this clone itself: Within the sample, other DNA sequences also encode this same CDR3. V and J are TRBV28 and TRBJ2-7, with D possibly being TRBD1 or TRBD2 (5 bases each). Per germline, CDR1 MDHEN and CDR2 SYDVKM. CDR3 length: 12 amino acids. V was cut by 2 bases and J by 3 bases, with 5 bases left in between. The chain's CDR3 is CASSLGGYEQYF. Written as DNA, the CDR3 is TGTGCCAGCAGTTTAGGGGGCTACGAGCAGTACTTC.

The chain uses TRBV5-1 and TRBJ2-7; 12 bases fit TRBD2. Germline CDR1 is SGHRS and CDR2 is YFSETQ. V was pared by 5 bases and J by 1 base, with 10 bases of the junction left unmatched. The length of the CDR3 is 17 residues. In DNA form, the CDR3 reads TGCGCCAGCAGGGTGACTAGCGGGAGTGCGGGGTCCTACGAGCAGTACTTC. This translates into CASRVTSGSAGSYEQYF.

The rearrangement uses TRBV9 and TRBJ1-5, with D maybe TRBD1 (6 bases). V lost 3 bases and J 1 base, leaving 11 bases between the germline ends. Germline-derived CDR1 and CDR2 are SGDLS and YYNGEE. CDR3 length: 15 residues. The CDR3 here is CASSALDSSNQPQHF. The DNA for the CDR3 is TGTGCCAGCAGCGCCCTGGACAGCAGCAATCAGCCCCAGCATTTT.

V is TRBV14 and J is TRBJ2-3, with D uncertain. The V end was cut by 1 base, the J end by 8 bases, with 10 bases between. The CDR3 length is 13 residues. The germline CDR1 and CDR2 sequences are SGHDN and FVKESK. CDR3 nucleotides: TGTGCCAGCAGCCAAGCACCCGGGTTTACGCAGTATTTT. Residues: CASSQAPGFTQYF.

This clone was picked up one time. The V and J genes are TRBV28 and TRBJ2-1; D call uncertain. Germline CDR1 MDHEN, CDR2 SYDVKM. The CDR3 covers 17 residues. Trimming stripped 4 bases from V and 8 bases from J, with 24 bases between. The CDR3 loop is CASSSRLIVPTIYEQFF. The CDR3 region has the DNA TGTGCCAGCAGTTCCCGACTTATAGTCCCCACAATCTATGAGCAGTTCTTC. Combining the CDR3 with reference TRBV28 and TRBJ2-1 gives the whole variable domain DVKVTQSSRYLVKRTGEKVFLECVQDMDHENMFWYRQDPGLGLRLIYFSYDVKMKEKGDIPEGYSVSREKKERFSLILESASTNQTSMYLCASSSRLIVPTIYEQFFGPGTRLTVL.

This clone was counted a single time. This rearrangement joins TRBV7-2 to TRBJ2-7, with 12 positions matching TRBD2. This CDR3 is built from 17 residues. Per the germline V gene, CDR1 is SGHTA and CDR2 is FQGNSA. With V trimmed by 3 bases and J by 1 base, 7 bases remained unmatched. In DNA, the CDR3 is TGTGCCAGCAGCTTCAAGACTAGCGGGAGTCTTTCCTACGAGCAGTACTTC. Translation gives CASSFKTSGSLSYEQYF. Together with reference TRBV7-2 and TRBJ2-7, the CDR3 gives the full variable domain: GAGVSQSPSNKVTEKGKDVELRCDPISGHTALYWYRQSLGQGLEFLIYFQGNSAPDKSGLPSDRFSAERTGGSVSTLTIQRTQQEDSAVYLCASSFKTSGSLSYEQYFGPGTRLTVT.

The V gene is TRBV7-2, the J gene TRBJ2-1; TRBD1 aligns across 8 bases. J gave up 6 bases and V 7 bases, and 5 bases lay outside the gene matches. This CDR3 has 13 amino acids. Germline CDR1 is SGHTA and CDR2 is FQGNSA. The CDR3 bases are TGTGCCAGCACCCTGGACAGGGCCAATGAGCAGTTCTTC. Translation: CASTLDRANEQFF.

The chain has TRBV5-1 and TRBJ2-7; 10 bases are shared with TRBD1. The CDR3 is made up of 15 amino acids. CDR1 and CDR2 (germline): SGHRS, YFSETQ. The ends lost 2 bases at V and 4 bases at J; junction bases unmatched: 6. CDR3 amino acids: CASSLSGTGDYEQYF. The CDR3 bases are TGCGCCAGCAGCTTATCCGGGACAGGGGATTACGAGCAGTACTTC.

The genes are TRBV10-1 and TRBJ2-3; 9 bases line up with TRBD2. With 9 bases clipped from V and 8 bases from J, the junction kept 6 bases outside the gene matches. The CDR3 has 12 residues. The germline V gene encodes CDR1 WNHNN and CDR2 SYGVQD (reference sequence). CDR3 sequence (DNA): TGCGCCAGGTCTCAGCGGGAGGCTACGCAGTATTTT. Residues: CARSQREATQYF.